Listed here are 20 T cell receptor beta chains from one sample, sequenced in a study of blood T cell repertoires in COVID-19. Some clones are missing from TCRdb's copy, which holds only in-frame ones; the method was immunoSEQ multiplex PCR. The sample includes roughly 380,000 clones, less than 85% of them seen just once. Sample: peripheral blood. The receptors shown here come from a woman between 18 and 29 years old with acute or convalescent COVID-19.

This chain joins TRBV4-1 and TRBJ1-6; D not resolved. The CDR3 spans 15 residues. Looked up from germline, CDR1 is MGHRA and CDR2 is YSYEKL. The V end was cut by 1 base, the J end by 5 bases, with 9 bases between. The CDR3 is CASSQAGVNNSPLHF. The CDR3, as DNA: TGCGCCAGCAGCCAAGCCGGGGTAAATAATTCACCCCTCCACTTT.

The V and J genes are TRBV6-1 and TRBJ1-2; no reliable D call. This CDR3 is 12 amino acids long. V was shortened by 3 bases and J by 4 bases, with 6 bases between the two germline ends. Germline-derived CDR1 and CDR2 are MNHNS and SASEGT. The DNA of the CDR3 is TGTGCCAGCAGTGAGCGTTCCTATGGCTACACCTTC. It yields the protein CASSERSYGYTF.

The rearrangement joins TRBV5-1 to TRBJ1-4; TRBD1 matches at 10 bases. CDR1 is SGHRS and CDR2 is YFSETQ in the germline V gene. The junction had 8 bases not matched to a gene; V was cut back by 4 bases and J by 8 bases. CDR3 length: 15 amino acids. The CDR3 spells CASSLEGTGEEKLFF. CDR3 bases: TGCGCCAGCAGCCTAGAGGGGACAGGGGAAGAAAAACTGTTTTTT.

Regarding this clone: At the DNA level, this CDR3 is encoded by other sequences in the same sample as well. The V gene is TRBV9, the J gene TRBJ1-3; 10 bases match TRBD1. This CDR3 has 15 amino acids. Germline assignment: CDR1 SGDLS and CDR2 YYNGEE. Trimming at V came to 2 bases and at J to 4 bases, leaving 3 bases not matched to a gene. The CDR3 nucleotides read TGTGCCAGCAGCGTGGGACAGGGGTCCGGAAACACCATATATTTT. It yields the protein CASSVGQGSGNTIYF.

This clone was observed once. The rearrangement links TRBV24-1 to TRBJ1-2, with D unclear. This CDR3 is 12 amino acids long. Per the germline V gene, CDR1 is KGHDR and CDR2 is SFDVKD. The V and J ends lost 1 base and 8 bases respectively, with 7 bases between them. The CDR3 nucleotides are TGTGCCACCAGTGATTTTGGAGGCGGCTACACCTTC. Amino acids: CATSDFGGGYTF.

The gene calls are TRBV6-6 and TRBJ1-6, with D perhaps TRBD1 (6 bases). Germline-derived CDR1 and CDR2 are MNHNY and SVGAGI (reference sequence). The CDR3 loop spans 15 amino acids. The germline V and J ends were trimmed by 6 bases and 7 bases, with 16 bases remaining between them. The CDR3 nucleotides are TGTGCCAGCAGCATCGGCGGGGGCTTGAATTCACCCCTCCACTTT. This codes for CASSIGGGLNSPLHF.

V usage is TRBV19 and J usage is TRBJ1-4; D is unresolved. This CDR3 spans 15 amino acids. V gave up 0 bases and J gave up 1 base, with 6 bases separating them. Looked up from germline, CDR1 is LNHDA and CDR2 is SQIVND (reference sequence). CDR3 in DNA: TGTGCCAGTAGTATAGAAGCGGGAACTAATGAAAAACTGTTTTTT. It is translated as CASSIEAGTNEKLFF.

V is TRBV5-1 and J is TRBJ1-4; 8 bases are a match to TRBD1. Unmatched junction bases numbered 5, after V lost 4 bases and J lost 6 bases. The CDR3 spans 14 residues. Germline lookup yields CDR1 SGHRS and CDR2 YFSETQ. Written as DNA, the CDR3 is TGCGCCAGCAGCCGGGACAGGCGGCATGAAAAACTGTTTTTT. Its protein is CASSRDRRHEKLFF.

The chain employs TRBV6-6 and TRBJ2-5; the match to TRBD1 covers 7 bases. The ends lost 11 bases at V and 0 bases at J; junction bases unmatched: 9. CDR1 and CDR2 (germline): MNHNY, SVGAGI (reference sequence). This CDR3 is 14 amino acids long. CDR3 sequence: CALRKGADQETQYF. The DNA for the CDR3 is TGTGCCTTACGGAAGGGGGCCGACCAAGAGACCCAGTACTTC.

For the CDR3, the DNA is TGCGCCAGCAGCTTCAGACAGGGGCGATATTTTCCCAACGAGCAGTACTTC. Its translation: CASSFRQGRYFPNEQYF. This rearrangement joins TRBV5-1 to TRBJ2-7; 8 nucleotides agree with TRBD1. This CDR3 is 17 amino acids long. Germline V gene data show CDR1 as SGHRS and CDR2 as YFSETQ. Trimming cost V 2 bases and J 5 bases; bases outside gene matches: 15.

This clone has more than one count but fewer than ten. This rearrangement joins TRBV19 to TRBJ1-1; TRBD1 agrees at 7 bases. V lost 5 bases and J lost 3; bases outside the gene matches: 9. There are 15 residues in the CDR3. Germline V gene data show CDR1 as LNHDA and CDR2 as SQIVND (reference sequence). The CDR3 nucleotides read TGTGCCAGTAGTCACAGGGGCGTAGGGGACACTGAAGCTTTCTTT. Its protein is CASSHRGVGDTEAFF.

The gene calls are TRBV19 and TRBJ1-2; unclear D gene. This CDR3 spans 13 amino acids. CDR1 LNHDA and CDR2 SQIVND come from the germline V gene (reference sequence). V was shortened by 3 bases and J by 5 bases, with 10 bases between the two germline ends. CDR3 nucleotides: TGTGCCAGTAGTATTAAGCCGGGGTATGGCTACACCTTC. This sequence encodes CASSIKPGYGYTF.

This chain links TRBV9 with TRBJ1-1; D remains ambiguous. Germline V lookup: CDR1 SGDLS, CDR2 YYNGEE. Trimming pared 3 bases from V and 1 base from J, leaving 4 bases between. The CDR3 is 12 amino acids. CDR3 nucleotides: TGTGCCAGCAGCGCGAGGAACACTGAAGCTTTCTTT. The encoded protein is CASSARNTEAFF. The full variable domain, its missing parts supplied by reference TRBV9 and TRBJ1-1, is DSGVTQTPKHLITATGQRVTLRCSPRSGDLSVYWYQQSLDQGLQFLIQYYNGEERAKGNILERFSAQQFPDLHSELNLSSLELGDSALYFCASSARNTEAFFGQGTRLTVV.

The rearrangement links TRBV24-1 to TRBJ2-2; D uncertain. This CDR3 is 14 amino acids long. V was pared by 4 bases and J by 1 base, with 6 bases between. CDR1 and CDR2 from the germline V gene are KGHDR and SFDVKD. CDR3 residues: CATSDQVNTGELFF. CDR3 bases: TGTGCCACCAGTGACCAGGTGAACACCGGGGAGCTGTTTTTT.

The chain combines TRBV5-1 with TRBJ2-4; D may be TRBD2 (5 bases). Looked up from germline, CDR1 is SGHRS and CDR2 is YFSETQ. The V end was cut by 7 bases, the J end by 5 bases, with 19 bases between. This CDR3 has 15 amino acids. CDR3 sequence (DNA): TGCGCCAGCTGTCTAGGCGGACTGCCTCAAAACATTCAGTACTTC. Amino acid sequence: CASCLGGLPQNIQYF.

This clone showed up just a few times. The chain recombines TRBV15 with TRBJ2-1; 8 bases are shared with TRBD1. CDR3 length equals 16 residues. Losses at the gene ends were 2 bases for V and 9 bases for J; bases not matched to a gene: 12. Germline V gene lookup returns CDR1 LNHNV and CDR2 YYDKDF (reference sequence). The CDR3 DNA reads TGTGCCACCAGCAGAACTCCGGACAGGGCGTTAGGTGAGCAGTTCTTC. Translation: CATSRTPDRALGEQFF.

This rearrangement joins TRBV19 to TRBJ1-2; the D is unclear. The CDR3 has 12 amino acids. Germline CDR1 reads LNHDA; CDR2 reads SQIVND (reference sequence). Trimming stripped 7 bases from V and 2 bases from J, with 8 bases between. The CDR3 DNA reads as TGTGCCAGTATCGACAAAAACTATGGCTACACCTTC. Protein product: CASIDKNYGYTF.

Of note for this clone: With a much larger clone just one base away, this may be a read error. The V gene is TRBV24-1, the J gene TRBJ2-2, with 10 bases aligning to TRBD1. CDR3 length equals 18 residues. CDR1 and CDR2 (germline): KGHDR, SFDVKD. CDR3 coding DNA: TGTGCCACCATCCCCGGGACAGGGGTTCTCAAGAACATCGGGGAGCTGTTTTTT. Translating it yields CATIPGTGVLKNIGELFF.

V is TRBV9 and J is TRBJ2-1, with D maybe TRBD1 (6 bases). V was shortened by 2 bases and J by 0 bases, with 9 bases between the two germline ends. The CDR3 covers 15 residues. Per germline, CDR1 SGDLS and CDR2 YYNGEE. The CDR3 region has the DNA TGTGCCAGCAGCGTGGGGGCCGGCTCCTACAATGAGCAGTTCTTC. Translation gives CASSVGAGSYNEQFF.

The chain combines TRBV29-1 with TRBJ2-5, with D perhaps matching TRBD1 (6 bases). The CDR3 runs to 13 residues. The V and J ends lost 7 bases and 2 bases respectively, with 14 bases between them. The germline gives CDR1 SQVTM, CDR2 ANQGSEA. This chain's CDR3 is CSGQVNHQETQYF. DNA of the CDR3: TGCAGCGGACAGGTTAACCATCAAGAGACCCAGTACTTC. The variable domain in full, completed from reference TRBV29-1 and TRBJ2-5, reads SAVISQKPSRDICQRGTSLTIQCQVDSQVTMMFWYRQQPGQSLTLIATANQGSEATYESGFVIDKFPISRPNLTFSTLTVSNMSPEDSSIYLCSGQVNHQETQYFGPGTRLLVL.